This TCR beta chain was sequenced during a study of CD8 T cells in ankylosing spondylitis. Findings of the study overall: Disease-linked clones reportedly concentrated significantly in matched ankylosing spondylitis synovial fluid. There was a TCR beta motif, made of 7 or 8 highly homologous variants, that appeared characteristic of ankylosing spondylitis blood. Prior literature has documented some motif variants in synovial fluid and blood from reactive arthritis.

V shed 3 bases and J shed 15 bases, with 18 bases lying between them. The CDR3 has 13 amino acids. Germline values: CDR1 SNHLY, CDR2 FYNNEI. This clonotype turned up a few times. Antigen: not known. TCRdb analysed the 5' RACE reads with MiXCR anew, one entry per CDR3 protein. The table shows under 850,000 distinct CDR3 sequences, with around a fifth occurring only once. This TCR was recovered from a male donor with ankylosing spondylitis. The chain carries TRBV2 and TRBJ2-1; D not certain. Material for sequencing was blood, either unsorted or a sorted T cell fraction (not recorded which). The CDR3 bases are TGTGCCAGCAGTGAGGAGTTAGGCTTAAGAGCGTTCTTC. Translation gives CASSEELGLRAFF.